This T cell receptor beta chain is drawn from a study of PD-1 blockade in classical Hodgkin lymphoma. Study context: It was nivolumab at 3 mg/kg, given intravenously every 2 weeks, that patients received.

Concerning this clone itself: Its antigen is not known.

Some clones are missing from TCRdb's copy, which holds only in-frame ones; the method was immunoSEQ multiplex PCR. Among approximately 5,100 clones listed, around 60% were seen once. Overall study results and limits: By C4D1, CD4+ diversity increased significantly, especially in complete responders. Those patients who began receiving nivolumab less than 1 year after ASCT had lower diversity, and they were excluded.

Following autologous stem cell transplantation, relapse occurred in every patient, and exposure to brentuximab vedotin varied. Best responses were complete response, partial response or progressive disease. CDR3 length equals 13 residues. V was cut by 10 bases and J by 1 base, with 13 bases left in between. Germline CDR1 reads MDHEN; CDR2 reads SYDVKM. The specimen comprised peripheral blood mononuclear cells (PBMCs), sampled before the second cycle of nivolumab. This TCR was sampled from a human donor with classical Hodgkin lymphoma. The chain couples TRBV28 to TRBJ1-1, with no clear D. CDR3 bases: TGTGCCACCCGGGGAGCCGGGAACACTGAAGCTTTCTTT. Translating gives CATRGAGNTEAFF. Variable domain in full (rest from reference TRBV28 and TRBJ1-1): DVKVTQSSRYLVKRTGEKVFLECVQDMDHENMFWYRQDPGLGLRLIYFSYDVKMKEKGDIPEGYSVSREKKERFSLILESASTNQTSMYLCATRGAGNTEAFFGQGTRLTVV.